This TCR beta chain was recovered during a study of cytomegalovirus exposure and HLA in healthy donors. Study results and limitations: A later analysis by the authors found several of the most significant clusters apparently linked to common viral pathogens. Many donors shared some public TCRs, even though most TCR sequences were rare.

Trimming took 1 base from V and 0 from J, leaving 8 bases between them. Per the germline V gene, CDR1 is SGHNT and CDR2 is YENEEA. This CDR3 is 15 amino acids long. About this clone: Its antigen is as yet unknown.

The PCR had 60 Vbeta and 13 Jbeta primers. The assay was immunoSEQ multiplex PCR, and TCRdb's table has in-frame clones only and misses some. This sample carries 150,000 to 200,000 clones, around 67% of them seen once, and the ten largest clones take roughly 4.1%. V usage is TRBV11-3 and J usage is TRBJ2-3, with a weak D call TRBD2 (5 bases). The sample comprised PBMCs. This receptor was obtained from a woman younger than 35 in good health and CMV-seropositive. This CDR3 reads CASSLGAASTDTQYF. DNA of the CDR3: TGTGCCAGCAGCTTAGGAGCGGCCAGCACAGATACGCAGTATTTT. Looking up the rest from reference TRBV11-3 and TRBJ2-3 gives the full variable domain: EAGVVQSPRYKIIEKKQPVAFWCNPISGHNTLYWYLQNLGQGPELLIRYENEEAVDDSQLPKDRFSAERLKGVDSTLKIQPAELGDSAVYLCASSLGAASTDTQYFGPGTRLTVL.